This T cell receptor beta chain was identified during a study of blood T cells in healthy people across ages. The V gene lost 6 bases and the J gene lost 3 bases, with 12 bases spanning the gap. CDR1 is DFQATT, CDR2 SNEGSKA, per germline (reference sequence). The CDR3 is made up of 13 amino acids. Samples had at least 7 million PBMCs isolated from them. A second PCR of about 6 to 12 cycles used a sample-barcoded 5' primer and a J-beta primer mix. TCRdb called the 5' RACE reads again in MiXCR, with one record for every CDR3 protein. This sample has about 590,000 distinct CDR3 sequences, with about 30% found just once.

The chain recombines TRBV20-1 with TRBJ2-1; perhaps TRBD2 as D (7 bases). This TCR was sampled from a woman of 80 years or more in good health. Material for sequencing was blood. CDR3 in amino acids: CSARGGHYNEQFF. The CDR3 coding sequence is TGCAGTGCCCGCGGGGGCCACTACAATGAGCAGTTCTTC.